Listed below are T cell receptor beta chains from one sample, sequenced in a study of T cell responses to AZD1222 COVID-19 vaccine. The table came from immunoSEQ multiplex PCR; TCRdb's copy has only in-frame clones and leaves some out. The sample lists around 85,000 clones, roughly nine tenths occurring once. Here the sequenced sample was peripheral blood, taken 28 days after the second AZD1222 dose. All receptors come from an adult who received the AZD1222 COVID-19 vaccine. Each CDR3 is given with its conserved first and last residue. Each record gives: clone size, J gene, D gene, V gene, CDR3 protein, CDR3 DNA. D genes are given only for firm matches. Clone size is given for some rows only: seen once, a few or many times, or a class if the clone is expanded.

>NA|TRBJ1-2|NA|TRBV30
CAWRKLRGPSNYGYTF
TGTGCCTGGAGAAAACTTAGGGGCCCCTCTAACTATGGCTACACCTTC
>NA|TRBJ1-1|NA|TRBV5-1
CASSLDGERTEAFF
TGCGCCAGCAGCTTGGACGGGGAACGCACTGAAGCTTTCTTT
>NA|TRBJ1-1|NA|TRBV19
CASSMRGDTEAFF
TGTGCCAGTAGTATGAGGGGCGACACTGAAGCTTTCTTT
>NA|TRBJ1-2|TRBD1|TRBV24-1
CATSDPGQGVYGYTF
TGTGCCACCAGTGACCCCGGACAGGGCGTCTATGGCTACACCTTC
>NA|TRBJ2-7|NA|TRBV4-2
CASSPSRLGHEQYF
TGTGCCAGCAGCCCCTCCCGGTTGGGCCACGAGCAGTACTTC
>NA|TRBJ2-3|NA|TRBV11-3
CASSSSWTSSTDTQYF
TGTGCCAGCAGCTCCTCCTGGACGTCTAGCACAGATACGCAGTATTTT
>NA|TRBJ2-7|TRBD1|TRBV3-1/TRBV3-2
CASSTRQGRAYF
TGTGCCAGCAGCACCCGACAGGGCCGAGCGTACTTC
>few|TRBJ2-7|NA|TRBV7-2
CASSRDRSYEQYF
TGTGCCAGCAGTCGGGACCGCTCCTACGAGCAGTACTTC
>NA|TRBJ2-1|TRBD2|TRBV6-1
CASSDPPGLAGSSYNEQFF
TGTGCCAGCAGTGACCCCCCCGGGCTAGCGGGCAGCTCCTACAATGAGCAGTTCTTC
>NA|TRBJ2-1|TRBD2|TRBV30
CAWGRGGLNNEQFF
TGTGCCTGGGGACGGGGGGGCCTAAATAATGAGCAGTTCTTC
>NA|TRBJ2-2|NA|TRBV5-1
CASSPDSFTGELFF
TGCGCCAGCAGCCCGGACAGCTTCACCGGGGAGCTGTTTTTT
>NA|TRBJ2-7|TRBD1|TRBV29-1
CSVGGEPGGYEQYF
TGCAGCGTTGGCGGAGAGCCAGGGGGCTACGAGCAGTACTTC
>once|TRBJ2-7|TRBD2|TRBV7-9
CASSNPGGPLVYEQYF
TGTGCCAGCAGCAACCCGGGGGGGCCTCTTGTGTACGAGCAGTACTTC
>NA|TRBJ2-1|TRBD2|TRBV30
CAWRTPGLAGSEQFF
TGTGCCTGGAGGACACCGGGACTAGCGGGGAGTGAGCAGTTCTTC
>NA|TRBJ2-5|TRBD2|TRBV3-1/TRBV3-2
CASSPLGAGGPRETQYF
TGTGCCAGCAGCCCCCTTGGCGCGGGGGGGCCGCGAGAGACCCAGTACTTC
>NA|TRBJ2-7|NA|TRBV4-2
CASSQVAVPNYLYEQYF
TGTGCCAGCAGCCAAGTGGCAGTCCCTAATTACCTCTACGAGCAGTACTTC
>once|TRBJ2-7|NA|TRBV18
CASSPGGPSYEQYF
TGTGCCAGCTCACCAGGCGGGCCCTCCTACGAGCAGTACTTC
>NA|TRBJ2-7|NA|TRBV14
CASSRRIGSGEQYF
TGTGCCAGCAGCCGGCGGATCGGAAGCGGCGAGCAGTACTTC
>NA|TRBJ2-7|TRBD1|TRBV19
CASSMGTGSSYEQYF
TGTGCCAGTAGTATGGGGACAGGGAGCTCCTACGAGCAGTACTTC
>NA|TRBJ2-6|NA|TRBV27
CASSMGRLGSGANVLTF
TGTGCCAGCAGTATGGGCCGACTAGGATCTGGGGCCAACGTCCTGACTTTC
>NA|TRBJ2-7|NA|TRBV19
CASSMVYRETYEQYF
TGTGCCAGTAGTATGGTGTACAGGGAAACCTACGAGCAGTACTTC
>NA|TRBJ1-1|NA|TRBV3-1/TRBV3-2
CASSQPGTEAFF
TGTGCCAGCAGCCAACCGGGCACTGAAGCTTTCTTT
>NA|TRBJ1-5|NA|TRBV28
CASSPGTGGPEQHF
TGTGCCAGCAGTCCAGGGACCGGGGGACCTGAACAGCATTTT
>once|TRBJ2-7|TRBD1|TRBV30
CAWGTANFYEQYF
TGTGCCTGGGGGACAGCCAATTTCTACGAGCAGTACTTC
>NA|TRBJ2-7|TRBD1|TRBV24-1
CATSDLDRGRQYF
TGTGCCACCAGTGACCTTGACAGGGGGAGACAGTACTTC
>few|TRBJ1-5|NA|TRBV4-1
CASSQEGWTAYNQPQHF
TGCGCCAGCAGCCAAGAAGGGTGGACCGCCTACAATCAGCCCCAGCATTTT
>NA|TRBJ1-4|NA|TRBV4-2
CASSQGQLNEKLFF
TGTGCCAGCAGCCAAGGACAGCTAAATGAAAAACTGTTTTTT
>NA|TRBJ1-4|NA|TRBV28
CASGATAGSGKLFF
TGTGCCAGCGGGGCGACGGCAGGGTCGGGAAAACTGTTTTTT
>NA|TRBJ1-2|NA|TRBV7-9
CASSSWGRDYGYTF
TGTGCCAGCTCCTCTTGGGGAAGGGACTATGGCTACACCTTC
>NA|TRBJ1-2|NA|TRBV29-1
CSVEDRPYGYTF
TGCAGCGTTGAAGACAGGCCCTATGGCTACACCTTC
>NA|TRBJ1-1|NA|TRBV5-6
CASSLFTGEAFF
TGTGCCAGCAGCTTGTTTACAGGGGAAGCTTTCTTT
>NA|TRBJ1-6|NA|TRBV10-1
CASIPVGNSPLHF
TGCGCCAGCATCCCAGTGGGTAATTCACCCCTCCACTTT
>NA|TRBJ2-2|NA|TRBV7-2
CASSPAVTQTGELFF
TGTGCCAGCAGCCCGGCGGTGACACAGACCGGGGAGCTGTTTTTT
>NA|TRBJ1-4|NA|TRBV7-8
CASSSRRVTNEKLFF
TGTGCCAGCAGCTCCCGGCGGGTGACTAATGAAAAACTGTTTTTT
>NA|TRBJ2-3|TRBD1|TRBV3-1/TRBV3-2
CASSQTKTGEYRDTQYF
TGTGCCAGCAGCCAGACCAAGACAGGGGAGTATAGGGATACGCAGTATTTT
>NA|TRBJ1-4|NA|TRBV7-9
CASSWGGEKLFF
TGTGCCAGCAGCTGGGGTGGGGAAAAACTGTTTTTT
>NA|TRBJ1-6|NA|TRBV3-1/TRBV3-2
CASKAASSYNSPLHF
TGTGCCAGCAAGGCCGCGAGCTCCTATAATTCACCCCTCCACTTT
>NA|TRBJ2-1|TRBD2|TRBV7-6
CASSQLRGTAYNEQFF
TGTGCCAGCAGCCAGCTGCGGGGGACGGCCTACAATGAGCAGTTCTTC
>NA|TRBJ2-3|NA|TRBV14
CASSQGARTDTQYF
TGTGCCAGCAGCCAAGGTGCTCGCACAGATACGCAGTATTTT
>NA|TRBJ1-2|NA|TRBV5-1
CASSDLDGFNYGYTF
TGCGCCAGCAGCGATCTCGACGGGTTTAACTATGGCTACACCTTC
>once|TRBJ1-2|NA|TRBV5-1
CASSLESRGYTF
TGCGCCAGCAGCTTGGAAAGTCGTGGCTACACCTTC
>NA|TRBJ2-5|TRBD1|TRBV19
CASRTGGPQETQYF
TGTGCCAGTAGGACAGGGGGCCCCCAAGAGACCCAGTACTTC
>NA|TRBJ2-7|TRBD1|TRBV5-4
CASSSIQGTYEQYF
TGTGCCAGCAGCTCGATACAGGGGACCTACGAGCAGTACTTC
>NA|TRBJ1-1|NA|TRBV4-3
CASSQDNRNTEAFF
TGCGCCAGCAGCCAAGATAACAGAAACACTGAAGCTTTCTTT
>NA|TRBJ1-4|TRBD1|TRBV2
CASTEEGASTNEKLFF
TGTGCCAGCACCGAGGAGGGGGCATCAACTAATGAAAAACTGTTTTTT
>NA|TRBJ1-1|NA|TRBV6-5
CASSRTRNTEAFF
TGTGCCAGCAGTAGGACCAGGAACACTGAAGCTTTCTTT
>NA|TRBJ2-7|NA|TRBV12-3/TRBV12-4
CASSPSYEQYF
TGTGCCAGCAGTCCCTCATACGAGCAGTACTTC
>NA|TRBJ1-3|NA|TRBV7-2
CASSLESTSSGNTIYF
TGTGCCAGCAGCTTAGAAAGCACCAGCTCTGGAAACACCATATATTTT
>NA|TRBJ1-1|NA|TRBV6-1
CASSSPALEAFF
TGTGCCAGCAGTTCCCCGGCCCTTGAAGCTTTCTTT
>NA|TRBJ2-2|NA|TRBV10-3
CAISESVTGKQNTGELFF
TGTGCCATCAGTGAGTCGGTAACAGGGAAACAGAACACCGGGGAGCTGTTTTTT
>NA|TRBJ2-7|TRBD2|TRBV6-5
CASSYTGTRGYEQYF
TGTGCCAGCAGTTACACGGGGACTAGAGGCTACGAGCAGTACTTC
>NA|TRBJ1-5|TRBD1|TRBV5-4
CASSLPGQYQPQHF
TGTGCCAGCAGCTTGCCGGGACAGTATCAGCCCCAGCATTTT
>NA|TRBJ1-5|NA|TRBV7-8
CASSLEPGRGRQPQHF
TGTGCCAGCAGCTTAGAGCCGGGTCGTGGCCGACAGCCCCAGCATTTT
>NA|TRBJ1-4|TRBD1|TRBV19
CASSIVRTGGNEKLFF
TGTGCCAGTAGTATAGTTCGGACAGGGGGAAATGAAAAACTGTTTTTT
>NA|TRBJ2-1|TRBD1|TRBV5-1
CASRTGQGHEQFF
TGCGCCAGCAGGACCGGACAGGGCCATGAGCAGTTCTTC
>NA|TRBJ2-7|TRBD1|TRBV7-2
CASSLDRGPGYEQYF
TGTGCCAGCAGCTTAGACAGGGGGCCAGGTTACGAGCAGTACTTC
>once|TRBJ2-7|NA|TRBV7-9
CASSSLGRPQRSNEQYF
TGTGCCAGCAGTTCCCTTGGACGGCCCCAACGGTCAAACGAGCAGTACTTC
>NA|TRBJ1-6|TRBD1|TRBV18
CASSMGQGARSPLHF
TGTGCCAGCTCGATGGGACAGGGGGCGAGATCACCCCTCCACTTT
>NA|TRBJ2-7|NA|TRBV7-6
CASSLARSSYEQYF
TGTGCCAGCAGCTTAGCGCGCAGCTCCTACGAGCAGTACTTC